A selection of T cell receptor beta chains follows, all from one sample in a study of post-analysis software for immune sequencing data. TCRdb passed the PCR reads through MiXCR, listing each CDR3 protein once. The table lists almost 700,000 distinct CDR3 sequences, 55% to 60% of them singletons. Material for sequencing was blood. The origin of the receptors is a girl aged 2 to 9 with multiple sclerosis. The CDR3 runs from the conserved cysteine through the conserved F or W. The order of the fields is V gene, clone size, D gene, J gene, CDR3 DNA, CDR3 protein. A D gene is named only where the DNA matches it firmly. For some rows the clone size is stated as once, few or many, or as a class when expanded; others skip it.

v_call: TRBV2
clone_size: .
d_call: TRBD2
j_call: TRBJ2-1
cdr3_nt: TGTGCCTCTCCCGAGCGGGAGGCTGGCCACAATGAGCAGTTCTTC
cdr3_aa: CASPEREAGHNEQFF

v_call: TRBV5-1
clone_size: few
d_call: TRBD2
j_call: TRBJ2-1
cdr3_nt: TGCGCCAGCAGCTTGGCCGCCCATTCTAGCGGGAGGGGAAACAATGAGCAGTTCTTC
cdr3_aa: CASSLAAHSSGRGNNEQFF

v_call: TRBV30
clone_size: .
d_call: TRBD2
j_call: TRBJ2-5
cdr3_nt: TGTGCCTGGAGCCGCAAGCGGGAGCCGTCTGAGACCCAGTACTTC
cdr3_aa: CAWSRKREPSETQYF

v_call: TRBV6-4
clone_size: .
d_call: .
j_call: TRBJ2-1
cdr3_nt: TGTGCCAGCAGGGGGCATGAGGGGGAAAGTTGGAATGAGCAGTTCTTC
cdr3_aa: CASRGHEGESWNEQFF

v_call: TRBV10-3
clone_size: .
d_call: .
j_call: TRBJ2-1
cdr3_nt: TGTGCCATCAGTGAGTTACCTTATGAGCAGTTCTTC
cdr3_aa: CAISELPYEQFF

v_call: TRBV4-3
clone_size: .
d_call: TRBD1
j_call: TRBJ1-2
cdr3_nt: TGCGCCAGCAGCCAAGATTCACGCAGGGGGGGAAGTGGCTACACCTTC
cdr3_aa: CASSQDSRRGGSGYTF

v_call: TRBV20-1
clone_size: few
d_call: TRBD2
j_call: TRBJ2-7
cdr3_nt: TGCAGTGCTAGAGATCCGTCTGCTAGCGGATCCTACGAGCAGTACTTC
cdr3_aa: CSARDPSASGSYEQYF

v_call: TRBV10-3
clone_size: .
d_call: .
j_call: TRBJ2-7
cdr3_nt: TGTGCCATCAGTGGGTCGAGGGGAGGACTTCTCGAGCAGTACTTC
cdr3_aa: CAISGSRGGLLEQYF

v_call: TRBV2
clone_size: .
d_call: TRBD2
j_call: TRBJ2-3
cdr3_nt: TGTGCCAGCAGCCGACTAGCGGGGGGAGGAGATACGCAGTATTTT
cdr3_aa: CASSRLAGGGDTQYF

v_call: TRBV6-4
clone_size: .
d_call: .
j_call: TRBJ1-1
cdr3_nt: TGTGCCAGCCCACAGAACACTGAAGCTTTCTTT
cdr3_aa: CASPQNTEAFF

v_call: TRBV29-1
clone_size: few
d_call: .
j_call: TRBJ2-6
cdr3_nt: TGCAGCGTTGTAGGGTCTGGGGCCAACGTCCTGACTTTC
cdr3_aa: CSVVGSGANVLTF

v_call: TRBV12-3/TRBV12-4
clone_size: .
d_call: .
j_call: TRBJ1-1
cdr3_nt: TGTGCCAGCAGTTTTTCGTCACCGAACACTGAAGCTTTCTTT
cdr3_aa: CASSFSSPNTEAFF

v_call: TRBV29-1
clone_size: .
d_call: TRBD1
j_call: TRBJ1-2
cdr3_nt: TGCAGCGTTGAAGGGACAGGGGAGTATGGCTACACCTTC
cdr3_aa: CSVEGTGEYGYTF

v_call: TRBV5-1
clone_size: few
d_call: .
j_call: TRBJ2-3
cdr3_nt: TGCGCCAGCAGCTTGGGCCCCCCGTGGGGTTCCACAGATACGCAGTATTTT
cdr3_aa: CASSLGPPWGSTDTQYF

v_call: TRBV7-2
clone_size: few
d_call: .
j_call: TRBJ2-1
cdr3_nt: TGTGCCAGCAGCTTCGTGCAGGCGAATGAGCAGTTCTTC
cdr3_aa: CASSFVQANEQFF

v_call: TRBV7-8
clone_size: .
d_call: TRBD2
j_call: TRBJ2-3
cdr3_nt: TGTGCCAGCAGCTTAGCCACTAGCGGGAGAACGATAGATACGCAGTATTTT
cdr3_aa: CASSLATSGRTIDTQYF

v_call: TRBV5-1
clone_size: .
d_call: .
j_call: TRBJ1-2
cdr3_nt: TGCGCCAGCAGCTTGCGCGACGGCCCAATCTATGGCTACACCTTC
cdr3_aa: CASSLRDGPIYGYTF

v_call: TRBV7-2
clone_size: .
d_call: .
j_call: TRBJ2-1
cdr3_nt: TGTGCCAGCAGTGGATGGGGGGCGTGGAATGAGCAGTTCTTC
cdr3_aa: CASSGWGAWNEQFF

v_call: TRBV4-3
clone_size: .
d_call: .
j_call: TRBJ2-6
cdr3_nt: TGCGCCAGCAGCCAAGATCAACCCTCTGGGGCCAACGTCCCGACTTTC
cdr3_aa: CASSQDQPSGANVPTF

v_call: TRBV5-5
clone_size: few
d_call: .
j_call: TRBJ1-2
cdr3_nt: TGTGCCAGCAGCTTGAACGGGAACTATGGCTACACCTTC
cdr3_aa: CASSLNGNYGYTF

v_call: TRBV20-1
clone_size: .
d_call: .
j_call: TRBJ2-3
cdr3_nt: TGCAGTGCTAGGCCTAGGTACTCGGCCCCAGATACGCAGTATTTT
cdr3_aa: CSARPRYSAPDTQYF

v_call: TRBV7-3
clone_size: .
d_call: .
j_call: TRBJ2-3
cdr3_nt: TGTGCCAGCAGCTCAAACAGGGAAAATACGCAGTATTTT
cdr3_aa: CASSSNRENTQYF

v_call: TRBV6-2/TRBV6-3
clone_size: few
d_call: TRBD1
j_call: TRBJ2-6
cdr3_nt: TGTGCCAGCAGTTACTCGGACAGGAGCTCTGGGGCCAACGTCCTGACTTTC
cdr3_aa: CASSYSDRSSGANVLTF

v_call: TRBV5-1
clone_size: .
d_call: TRBD2
j_call: TRBJ2-1
cdr3_nt: TGCGCCAGCAGCTTGGAATTAGCGGGAGGGTACAATGAGCAGTTCTTC
cdr3_aa: CASSLELAGGYNEQFF

v_call: TRBV29-1
clone_size: .
d_call: .
j_call: TRBJ2-4
cdr3_nt: TGCAGCGTTGAAGTGGGGGGCGGCATTCAGTACTTC
cdr3_aa: CSVEVGGGIQYF

v_call: TRBV7-2
clone_size: few
d_call: .
j_call: TRBJ2-3
cdr3_nt: TGTGCCAGCAGCTTAATAGTAGCGGCTAGCACAGATACGCAGTATTTT
cdr3_aa: CASSLIVAASTDTQYF

v_call: TRBV6-5
clone_size: .
d_call: .
j_call: TRBJ2-1
cdr3_nt: TGTGCCAGCAGTTTTCTAGGGGCTGAGCAGTTCTTC
cdr3_aa: CASSFLGAEQFF

v_call: TRBV20-1
clone_size: few
d_call: TRBD1
j_call: TRBJ2-1
cdr3_nt: TGCAGTGCGGGGGGACCGGACAGGGTGGGTGAGCAGTTCTTC
cdr3_aa: CSAGGPDRVGEQFF

v_call: TRBV24-1
clone_size: .
d_call: .
j_call: TRBJ2-5
cdr3_nt: TGTGCCACCAGTGATTTGGGTAACTGGGGAGAGACCCAGTACTTC
cdr3_aa: CATSDLGNWGETQYF

v_call: TRBV6-2/TRBV6-3
clone_size: few
d_call: TRBD1
j_call: TRBJ1-2
cdr3_nt: TGTGCCAGCAGTGCGAAGGGGGCGAACTATGGCTACACCTTC
cdr3_aa: CASSAKGANYGYTF

v_call: TRBV7-3
clone_size: .
d_call: TRBD2
j_call: TRBJ2-3
cdr3_nt: TGTGCCAGCAGCTTAATTACTAGCGGGGACTTCACAGATACGCAGTATTTT
cdr3_aa: CASSLITSGDFTDTQYF

v_call: TRBV24-1
clone_size: .
d_call: .
j_call: TRBJ1-2
cdr3_nt: TGTGCCACCAGAGGGGCAGGGGAAGGCTACACCTTC
cdr3_aa: CATRGAGEGYTF

v_call: TRBV12-3/TRBV12-4
clone_size: many
d_call: TRBD1
j_call: TRBJ2-1
cdr3_nt: TGCGCCAGCAGTCCGGGACAGGGAGCCTACAATGAGCAGTTCTTC
cdr3_aa: CASSPGQGAYNEQFF

v_call: TRBV6-6
clone_size: .
d_call: TRBD1
j_call: TRBJ2-3
cdr3_nt: TGTGCCAGCAGTTACTCGGCCGCCAGGGGGGATACGCAGTATTTT
cdr3_aa: CASSYSAARGDTQYF

v_call: TRBV6-5
clone_size: few
d_call: .
j_call: TRBJ2-1
cdr3_nt: TGTGCCAGCAGTCGTGGGCAGGGACCCTACAATGAGCAGTTCTTC
cdr3_aa: CASSRGQGPYNEQFF

v_call: TRBV6-1
clone_size: few
d_call: TRBD1
j_call: TRBJ2-1
cdr3_nt: TGTGCCAGCAGGCCAGGGGGCCCCTACAATGAGCAGTTCTTC
cdr3_aa: CASRPGGPYNEQFF

v_call: TRBV4-1
clone_size: .
d_call: .
j_call: TRBJ2-4
cdr3_nt: TGCGCCAGCAGCCAAGGTCCAGTCTCAGGGAACATTCAGTACTTC
cdr3_aa: CASSQGPVSGNIQYF

v_call: TRBV12-3/TRBV12-4
clone_size: few
d_call: .
j_call: TRBJ2-7
cdr3_nt: TGTGCCAGCAGTTTAGGCAGGGGAAGGGGAACAAGCTCCTACGAGCAGTACTTC
cdr3_aa: CASSLGRGRGTSSYEQYF

v_call: TRBV29-1
clone_size: .
d_call: .
j_call: TRBJ2-2
cdr3_nt: TGCAGCGTTGAAACCGGGGGCGGGGAGCTGTTTTTT
cdr3_aa: CSVETGGGELFF

v_call: TRBV27
clone_size: .
d_call: TRBD1
j_call: TRBJ2-7
cdr3_nt: TGTGCCAGCAGTCCCCCTGGACAGGACTACGAGCAGTACTTC
cdr3_aa: CASSPPGQDYEQYF

v_call: TRBV2
clone_size: .
d_call: .
j_call: TRBJ2-1
cdr3_nt: TGTGCCAGCAGTGTGCTGTTTGAGCAGTTCTTC
cdr3_aa: CASSVLFEQFF

v_call: TRBV29-1
clone_size: .
d_call: .
j_call: TRBJ2-5
cdr3_nt: TGCAGCGTAGAACGACAGCCCGGAGAGACCCAGTACTTC
cdr3_aa: CSVERQPGETQYF